This TCR beta chain was retrieved from a study of cytomegalovirus exposure and HLA in healthy donors. This CDR3 has 13 amino acids. The PCR ran on 60 Vbeta and 13 Jbeta primers. Data came from immunoSEQ multiplex PCR; TCRdb stores just in-frame clones and leaves some out. Of under 200,000 clones listed, around 67% are singletons. The study's findings and limits: TCR beta chains numbering under 200 were designated cytomegalovirus-associated.

This clone was observed a handful of times. The antigen remains undetermined. This TCR was sampled from a woman under 30 in good health and CMV-seropositive. The gene calls are TRBV7-5 and TRBJ2-7; TRBD2, the D gene given by the table, was not confirmed from the DNA. TRBV7-5 corresponds to a pseudogene. Sequencing was performed on PBMCs. The CDR3 bases are TGTGCCAGAAGCCGATTAGGGAGGTACGAGCAGTACTTC. The encoded protein is CARSRLGRYEQYF.